This T cell receptor (beta chain) was observed in a study of Ad26.COV2.S vaccination and SARS-CoV-2 variants. Findings and caveats of the study: Vaccine recipients posted higher spike-specific TCR breadth than their placebo counterparts.

Noted treatment: over 15 received Ad26.COV2.S at low or high dose, single or two shots; about 5 received placebo; per-sample allocation not given. Samples analyzed were those drawn on day 63 after the first vaccine or placebo injection. Some clones are missing from TCRdb's copy, which holds only in-frame ones; the method was immunoSEQ multiplex PCR. The data show about 280,000 clones, approximately 89% seen once. The CDR3 runs to 15 residues. Germline V CDR1 and CDR2: MGHRA, YSYEKL. V was trimmed by 1 base and J by 2 bases, leaving 11 bases between them. Note on this clone: Its target is unknown.

The chain couples TRBV4-1 to TRBJ1-2; D is unclear. The receptor comes from a person between 18 and 65 years old who received the Ad26.COV2.S COVID-19 vaccine or a placebo. The source material was peripheral blood, sampled in a trial of Ad26.COV2.S vaccine versus placebo. The CDR3 sequence is CASSQVMGENYGYTF. The DNA of the CDR3 is TGCGCCAGCAGCCAAGTAATGGGCGAGAACTATGGCTACACCTTC.